These T cell receptor beta chains were read from a single sample in a study of T cells in Graves' hyperthyroidism and ophthalmopathy. A single record per CDR3 protein comes from TCRdb applying MiXCR to the multiplex PCR reads. The sample has around 340,000 distinct CDR3 sequences; approximately 13% are singletons. The sample taken for sequencing was blood. The source of these receptors is a woman aged 25 to 39 with Graves' hyperthyroidism. The CDR3 runs from the conserved cysteine through the conserved F or W. The D gene is left open where the match is weak. The size entry is marked missing in some rows and otherwise reads once, few, many or a size class.

size	V	J	D	CDR3	DNA
-	TRBV5-1	TRBJ2-4	TRBD2	CASSFGLAEASLAKNIQYF	TGCGCCAGCAGCTTCGGACTAGCGGAGGCTTCACTAGCCAAAAACATTCAGTACTTC
many	TRBV12-3/TRBV12-4	TRBJ2-3	TRBD2	CASLGLAGGRDTQYF	TGTGCCAGCCTAGGACTAGCGGGAGGTCGGGATACGCAGTATTTT
-	TRBV5-4	TRBJ2-1	-	CASGGGSSYNEQFF	TGTGCCAGTGGAGGGGGGAGCTCCTACAATGAGCAGTTCTTC
few	TRBV11-2	TRBJ2-7	-	CASSSRRTAYEQYF	TGTGCCAGCAGCTCGAGGCGGACCGCTTACGAGCAGTACTTC
-	TRBV6-2/TRBV6-3	TRBJ1-1	-	CASSRLRQGNTEAFF	TGTGCCAGCAGTCGCCTTCGTCAAGGGAACACTGAAGCTTTCTTT
-	TRBV5-5	TRBJ2-5	TRBD2	CASRSGVLETQYF	TGTGCCAGCAGAAGCGGGGTCCTGGAGACCCAGTACTTC
many	TRBV12-3/TRBV12-4	TRBJ2-3	TRBD1	CASSFQTGQGAGDTQYF	TGTGCCAGCAGTTTCCAGACGGGACAGGGGGCTGGAGATACGCAGTATTTT
few	TRBV18	TRBJ1-5	-	CASSVEGFNQPQHF	TGTGCCAGCTCAGTTGAGGGATTCAATCAGCCCCAGCATTTT
-	TRBV7-3	TRBJ2-5	-	CASSLMGRGTQYF	TGTGCCAGCAGCTTAATGGGACGTGGGACCCAGTACTTC
few	TRBV12-3/TRBV12-4	TRBJ1-1	-	CASSPHPDSLNTEAFF	TGTGCCAGCAGTCCTCACCCCGACAGCTTGAACACTGAAGCTTTCTTT
-	TRBV3-1	TRBJ2-7	-	CASSQDRSYEQYF	TGTGCCAGCAGCCAAGACAGATCCTACGAGCAGTACTTC
-	TRBV30	TRBJ2-5	TRBD1	CALSQGVKTQYF	TGTGCCTTATCCCAGGGGGTGAAGACCCAGTACTTC
many	TRBV7-9	TRBJ2-3	-	CASSSVQADTQYF	TGTGCCAGCAGCTCCGTACAGGCAGATACGCAGTATTTT
few	TRBV30	TRBJ2-7	-	CAWSVQSYEQYF	TGTGCCTGGAGTGTACAGAGTTACGAGCAGTACTTC
-	TRBV6-2/TRBV6-3	TRBJ2-1	TRBD1	CASSWDRGGNEQFF	TGTGCCAGCAGTTGGGACAGGGGAGGGAATGAGCAGTTCTTC
-	TRBV12-3/TRBV12-4	TRBJ2-2	-	CTSSLGMNTGELFF	TGTACCAGCAGTTTAGGGATGAACACCGGGGAGCTGTTTTTT
many	TRBV9	TRBJ1-3	-	CASSDHSGNTIYF	TGTGCCAGCAGCGATCACTCTGGAAACACCATATATTTT
-	TRBV4-1	TRBJ1-5	TRBD1	CASSQPGQGNQPQHF	TGCGCCAGCAGCCAACCGGGACAGGGCAATCAGCCCCAGCATTTT
few	TRBV30	TRBJ2-7	TRBD2	CAWRRLAGFNEQYF	TGTGCCTGGAGGCGACTAGCGGGTTTTAACGAGCAGTACTTC
many	TRBV7-3	TRBJ2-5	-	CASSEGRGQETQYF	TGTGCCAGCAGCGAAGGTCGGGGGCAAGAGACCCAGTACTTC
-	TRBV7-9	TRBJ1-4	-	CASSSDGCGEKLFF	TGTGCCAGCAGCTCGGACGGATGCGGGGAAAAACTGTTTTTT
few	TRBV29-1	TRBJ2-7	TRBD1	CSVSGQGGEQYF	TGCAGCGTCTCCGGACAGGGCGGCGAGCAGTACTTC
few	TRBV20-1	TRBJ2-3	TRBD2	CSAPLAGTDTQYF	TGCAGTGCGCCCCTAGCGGGCACAGATACGCAGTATTTT
many	TRBV6-1	TRBJ1-1	-	CASREGVLRDTEAFF	TGTGCCAGCAGGGAGGGGGTCCTCCGGGACACTGAAGCTTTCTTT
many	TRBV20-1	TRBJ2-5	-	CSARGGFEETQYF	TGCAGTGCTAGAGGGGGGTTCGAAGAGACCCAGTACTTC
few	TRBV28	TRBJ1-1	-	CASKAQGSAEAFF	TGTGCCAGCAAAGCACAGGGTTCAGCTGAAGCTTTCTTT
many	TRBV19	TRBJ1-1	-	CASSIDLVSLPEAFF	TGTGCCAGTAGTATAGATCTAGTGAGTCTACCAGAAGCTTTCTTT
many	TRBV15	TRBJ2-7	-	CATSRDRASSYEQYF	TGTGCCACCAGCAGAGACCGGGCCAGCTCCTACGAGCAGTACTTC
many	TRBV28	TRBJ1-1	-	CASKVGTEAFF	TGTGCCAGCAAGGTGGGCACTGAAGCTTTCTTT
many	TRBV29-1	TRBJ1-5	-	CSVVSGNSNQPQHF	TGCAGCGTTGTGAGCGGAAATAGCAATCAGCCCCAGCATTTT
few	TRBV5-1	TRBJ2-5	TRBD1	CASSLEAGGPQETQYF	TGCGCCAGCAGCTTGGAGGCAGGGGGACCCCAAGAGACCCAGTACTTC
many	TRBV30	TRBJ2-3	TRBD2	CAWSVRSGRATDTQYF	TGTGCCTGGAGTGTTCGAAGCGGGAGGGCCACAGATACGCAGTATTTT
many	TRBV2	TRBJ2-5	-	CASSPPGTHRGETQYF	TGTGCCAGTTCCCCCCCCGGCACACACCGGGGGGAGACCCAGTACTTC
many	TRBV11-2	TRBJ1-4	-	CASSSDRQLTNEKLFF	TGTGCCAGCAGCTCCGATCGACAGTTAACTAATGAAAAACTGTTTTTT
few	TRBV7-2	TRBJ1-3	-	CASSRIVGGQSGNTIYF	TGTGCCAGCAGCCGAATAGTCGGAGGACAATCTGGAAACACCATATATTTT
many	TRBV5-6	TRBJ1-2	-	CASSLSEGGYTF	TGTGCCAGCAGCTTGTCGGAAGGGGGCTACACCTTC
few	TRBV30	TRBJ2-2	-	CAWSFTANTGELFF	TGTGCCTGGAGTTTCACCGCGAACACCGGGGAGCTGTTTTTT
-	TRBV6-1	TRBJ1-2	-	CASTLQYRDYGYTF	TGTGCCAGCACCTTACAATACCGCGACTATGGCTACACCTTC